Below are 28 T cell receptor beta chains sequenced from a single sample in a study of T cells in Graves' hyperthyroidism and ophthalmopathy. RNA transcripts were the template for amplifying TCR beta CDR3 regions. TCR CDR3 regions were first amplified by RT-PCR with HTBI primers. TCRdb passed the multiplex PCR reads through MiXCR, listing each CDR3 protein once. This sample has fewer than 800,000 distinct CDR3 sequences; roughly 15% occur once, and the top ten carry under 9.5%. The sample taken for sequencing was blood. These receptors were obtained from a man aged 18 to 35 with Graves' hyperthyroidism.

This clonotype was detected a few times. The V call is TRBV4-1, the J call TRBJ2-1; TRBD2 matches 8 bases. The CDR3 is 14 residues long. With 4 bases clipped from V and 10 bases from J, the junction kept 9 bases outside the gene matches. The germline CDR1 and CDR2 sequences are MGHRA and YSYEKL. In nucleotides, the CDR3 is TGCGCCAGCAGCCTGTCCCATGCTAGCGGGGAGCAGTTCTTC. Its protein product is CASSLSHASGEQFF.

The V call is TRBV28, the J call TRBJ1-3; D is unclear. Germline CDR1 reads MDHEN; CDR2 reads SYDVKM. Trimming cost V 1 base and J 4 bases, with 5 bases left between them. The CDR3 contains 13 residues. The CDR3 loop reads CASSLLSGNTIYF. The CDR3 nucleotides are TGTGCCAGCAGTTTATTGAGCGGAAACACCATATATTTT. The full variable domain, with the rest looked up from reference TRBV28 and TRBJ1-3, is DVKVTQSSRYLVKRTGEKVFLECVQDMDHENMFWYRQDPGLGLRLIYFSYDVKMKEKGDIPEGYSVSREKKERFSLILESASTNQTSMYLCASSLLSGNTIYFGEGSWLTVV.

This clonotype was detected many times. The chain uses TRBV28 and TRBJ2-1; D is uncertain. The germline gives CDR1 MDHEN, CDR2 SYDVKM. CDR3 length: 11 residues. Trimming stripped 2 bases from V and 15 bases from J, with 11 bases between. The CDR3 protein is CASSLLRTWFF. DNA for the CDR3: TGTGCCAGCAGTTTACTGAGGACGTGGTTCTTC.

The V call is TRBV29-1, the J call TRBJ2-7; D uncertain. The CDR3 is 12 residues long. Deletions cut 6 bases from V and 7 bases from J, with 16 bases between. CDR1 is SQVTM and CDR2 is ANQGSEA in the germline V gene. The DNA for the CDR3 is TGCAGCGTCGTTGGGCCATCCGATGAGCAGTACTTC. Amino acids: CSVVGPSDEQYF.

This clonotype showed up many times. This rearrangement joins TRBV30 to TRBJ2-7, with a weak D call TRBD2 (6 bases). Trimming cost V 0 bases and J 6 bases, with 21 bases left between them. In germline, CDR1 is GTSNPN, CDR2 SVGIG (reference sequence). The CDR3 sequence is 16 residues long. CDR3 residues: CAWSVAPTGVRSEQYF. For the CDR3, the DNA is TGTGCCTGGAGTGTGGCCCCCACGGGGGTTAGGAGCGAGCAGTACTTC.

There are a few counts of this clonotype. The CDR3 reads CASRDRDRGARNQPQHF. CDR3 bases: TGTGCCAGCAGAGACCGGGACAGGGGGGCTCGAAATCAGCCCCAGCATTTT. The V gene is TRBV28, the J gene TRBJ1-5; 11 bases agree with TRBD1. The CDR3 consists of 17 residues. Germline V lookup: CDR1 MDHEN, CDR2 SYDVKM. The J segment lost 4 bases and the V segment lost 6 bases, leaving 11 bases of the junction unmatched.

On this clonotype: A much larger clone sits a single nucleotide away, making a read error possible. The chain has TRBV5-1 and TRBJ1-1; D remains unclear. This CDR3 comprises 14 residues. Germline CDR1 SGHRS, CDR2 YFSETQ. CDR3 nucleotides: TGCGCCAGCAGCTTGGTCGCCGTCAACACTGAAGCTCTCTTT. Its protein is CASSLVAVNTEALF.

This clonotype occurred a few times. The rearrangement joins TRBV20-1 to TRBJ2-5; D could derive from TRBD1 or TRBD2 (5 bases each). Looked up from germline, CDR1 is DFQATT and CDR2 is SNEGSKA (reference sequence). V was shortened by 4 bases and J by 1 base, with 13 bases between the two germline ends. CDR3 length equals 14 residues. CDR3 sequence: CSAISGTTQETQYF. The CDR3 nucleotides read TGCAGTGCTATTTCCGGGACCACCCAAGAGACCCAGTACTTC.

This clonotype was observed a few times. CDR3 sequence reads: CASSQGYEKLFF. The DNA of the CDR3 is TGTGCCAGCAGTCAGGGTTATGAAAAACTGTTTTTT. The chain employs TRBV28 and TRBJ1-4; D is perhaps TRBD1 (5 bases). With 5 bases removed from V and 6 bases from J, the gap between germline ends came to 7 bases. The CDR3 extends over 12 amino acids. CDR1 and CDR2 from the germline V gene are MDHEN and SYDVKM.

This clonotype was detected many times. The CDR3 is CASSSLLEVNGYTF. The DNA of the CDR3 is TGTGCCAGCAGTTCGCTCCTAGAAGTGAATGGCTACACCTTC. The V call is TRBV28, the J call TRBJ1-2; no clear D gene. This CDR3 is 14 amino acids long. V lost 4 bases, J lost 6 bases, and 15 bases lay in between. Germline-derived CDR1 and CDR2 are MDHEN and SYDVKM.

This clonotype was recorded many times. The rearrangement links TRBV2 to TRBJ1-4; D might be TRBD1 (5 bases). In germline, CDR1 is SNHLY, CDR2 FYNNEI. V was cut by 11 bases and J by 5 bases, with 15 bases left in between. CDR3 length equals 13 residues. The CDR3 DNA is TGTGCCGCCACCGGGGGACCAAATGAAAAACTGTTTTTT. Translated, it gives CAATGGPNEKLFF.

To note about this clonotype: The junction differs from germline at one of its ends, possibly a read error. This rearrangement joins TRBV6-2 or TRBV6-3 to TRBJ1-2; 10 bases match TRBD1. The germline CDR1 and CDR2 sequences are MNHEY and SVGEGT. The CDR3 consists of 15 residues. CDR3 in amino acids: CASNPRQGAHYGHTF. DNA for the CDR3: TGTGCCAGCAACCCTCGACAGGGGGCTCACTATGGCCACACCTTC.

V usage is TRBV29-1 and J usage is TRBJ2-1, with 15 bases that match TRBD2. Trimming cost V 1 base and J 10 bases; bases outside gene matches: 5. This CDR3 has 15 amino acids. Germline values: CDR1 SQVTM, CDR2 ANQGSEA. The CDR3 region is CSVEARGLAGGEQFF. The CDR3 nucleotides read TGCAGCGTTGAAGCCCGGGGACTAGCGGGAGGCGAGCAGTTCTTC.

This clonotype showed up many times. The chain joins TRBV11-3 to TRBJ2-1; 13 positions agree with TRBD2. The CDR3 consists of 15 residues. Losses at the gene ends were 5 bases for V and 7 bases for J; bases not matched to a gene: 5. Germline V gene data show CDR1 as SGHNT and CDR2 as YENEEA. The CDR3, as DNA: TGTGCCAGCAGCAAACTAGCGGGAGGGTTTAATGAGCAGTTCTTC. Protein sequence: CASSKLAGGFNEQFF.

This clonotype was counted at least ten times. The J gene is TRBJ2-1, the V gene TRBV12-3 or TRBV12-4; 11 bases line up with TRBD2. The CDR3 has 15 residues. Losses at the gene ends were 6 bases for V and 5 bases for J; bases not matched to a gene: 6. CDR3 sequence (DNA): TGTGCCAGCAGCCTTAGCGGGAGGGCCAACAATGAGCAGTTCTTC. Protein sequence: CASSLSGRANNEQFF.

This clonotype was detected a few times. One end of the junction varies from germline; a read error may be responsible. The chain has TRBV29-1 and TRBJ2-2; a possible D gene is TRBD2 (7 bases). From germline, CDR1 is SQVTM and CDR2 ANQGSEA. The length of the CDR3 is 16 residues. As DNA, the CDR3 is TGCAGCGTCGAAGGATTCGGGGGGCACCTAACCGGGGAGCTGTTTTTT. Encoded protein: CSVEGFGGHLTGELFF.

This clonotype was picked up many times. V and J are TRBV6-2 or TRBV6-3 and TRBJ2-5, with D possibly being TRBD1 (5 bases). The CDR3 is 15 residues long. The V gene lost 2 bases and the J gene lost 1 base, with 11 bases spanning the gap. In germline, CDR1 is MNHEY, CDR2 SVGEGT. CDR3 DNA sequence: TGTGCCAGCAGTTACCTTATCGACAGCCAAGAGACCCAGTACTTC. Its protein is CASSYLIDSQETQYF.

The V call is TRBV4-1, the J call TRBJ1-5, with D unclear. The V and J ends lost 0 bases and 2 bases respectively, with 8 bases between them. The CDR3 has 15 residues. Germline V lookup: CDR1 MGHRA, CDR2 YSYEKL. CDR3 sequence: CASSQDGERNQPQHF. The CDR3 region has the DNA TGCGCCAGCAGCCAAGATGGTGAACGCAATCAGCCCCAGCATTTT.

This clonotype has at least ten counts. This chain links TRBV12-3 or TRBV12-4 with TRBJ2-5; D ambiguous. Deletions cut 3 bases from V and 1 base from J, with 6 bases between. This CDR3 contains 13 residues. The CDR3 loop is CASSLSPQETQYF. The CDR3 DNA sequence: TGTGCCAGCAGTTTGAGTCCCCAAGAGACCCAGTACTTC.

In nucleotides, the CDR3 is TGCAGTGCTAACAGGGGGCCCCTCTCCTACAATGAGCAGTTCTTC. Protein product: CSANRGPLSYNEQFF. This chain connects TRBV20-1 to TRBJ2-1; 9 nucleotides agree with TRBD1. The CDR3 spans 15 residues. Germline CDR1 DFQATT, CDR2 SNEGSKA (reference sequence). Trimming removed 4 bases from V and 0 bases from J; junction bases left unmatched: 4.

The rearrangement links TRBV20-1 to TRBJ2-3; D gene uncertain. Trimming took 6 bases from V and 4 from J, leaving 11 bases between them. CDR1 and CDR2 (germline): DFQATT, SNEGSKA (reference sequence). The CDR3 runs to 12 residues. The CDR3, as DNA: TGCAGTGCAGCCGATGGGCCAGATACGCAGTATTTT. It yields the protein CSAADGPDTQYF.

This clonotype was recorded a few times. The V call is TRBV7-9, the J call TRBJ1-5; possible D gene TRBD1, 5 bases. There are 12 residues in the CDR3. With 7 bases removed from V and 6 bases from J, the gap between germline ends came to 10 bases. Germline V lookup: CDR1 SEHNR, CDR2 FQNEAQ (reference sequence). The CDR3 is CASTRVGQPQHF. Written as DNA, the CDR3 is TGTGCCAGCACCAGGGTCGGTCAGCCCCAGCATTTT.

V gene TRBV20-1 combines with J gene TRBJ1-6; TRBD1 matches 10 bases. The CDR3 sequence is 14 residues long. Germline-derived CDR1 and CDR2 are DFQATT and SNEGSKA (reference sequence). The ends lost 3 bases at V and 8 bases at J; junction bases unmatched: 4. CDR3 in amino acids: CSAREGTGDSPLHF. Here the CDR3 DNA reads TGCAGTGCTAGGGAAGGGACAGGGGATTCACCCCTCCACTTT.

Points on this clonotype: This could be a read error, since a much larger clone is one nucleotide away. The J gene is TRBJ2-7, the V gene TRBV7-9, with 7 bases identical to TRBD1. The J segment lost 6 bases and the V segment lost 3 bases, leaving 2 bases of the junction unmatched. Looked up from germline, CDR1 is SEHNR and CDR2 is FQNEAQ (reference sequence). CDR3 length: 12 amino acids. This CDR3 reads CASSFTGAEQYF. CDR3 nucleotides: TGTGCCAGCAGCTTCACAGGGGCCGAGCAGTACTTC.

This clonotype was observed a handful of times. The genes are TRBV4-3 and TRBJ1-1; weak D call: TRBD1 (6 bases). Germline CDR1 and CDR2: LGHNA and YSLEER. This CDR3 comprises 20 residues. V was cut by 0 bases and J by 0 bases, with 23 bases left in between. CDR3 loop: CASSQEPPSPYRALNTEAFF. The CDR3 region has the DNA TGCGCCAGCAGCCAAGAACCCCCTTCTCCCTACAGGGCTTTGAACACTGAAGCTTTCTTT.

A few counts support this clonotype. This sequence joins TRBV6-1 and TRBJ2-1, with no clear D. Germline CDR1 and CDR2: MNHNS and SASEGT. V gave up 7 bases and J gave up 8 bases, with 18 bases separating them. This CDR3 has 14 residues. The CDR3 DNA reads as TGTGCCAGCAAACCGAGACAAGCAATCGATGAGCAGTTCTTC. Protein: CASKPRQAIDEQFF.

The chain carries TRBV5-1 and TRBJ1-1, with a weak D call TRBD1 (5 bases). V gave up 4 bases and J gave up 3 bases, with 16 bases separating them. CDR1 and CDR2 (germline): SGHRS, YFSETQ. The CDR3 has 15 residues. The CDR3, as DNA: TGCGCCAGCAGCCCCGGGACCGGTGGGGACACTGAAGCTTTCTTT. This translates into CASSPGTGGDTEAFF.

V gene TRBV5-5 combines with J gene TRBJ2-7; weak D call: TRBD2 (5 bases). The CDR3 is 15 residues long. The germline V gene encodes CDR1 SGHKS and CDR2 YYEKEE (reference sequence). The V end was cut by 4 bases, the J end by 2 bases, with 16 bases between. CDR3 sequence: CASSHERTRTYEQYF. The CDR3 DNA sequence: TGTGCCAGCAGCCACGAGCGGACCCGAACCTACGAGCAGTACTTC.